Given below is one T cell receptor beta chain in context. Clones were read by immunoSEQ multiplex PCR, and TCRdb kept only the in-frame ones, dropping some. The sample records about 110,000 clones, 80% being singletons. The sample is drawn from a study of blood T cell repertoires in COVID-19. V dropped 3 bases and J dropped 9 bases, with 18 bases sitting between them. The CDR3 has 14 amino acids. Germline-derived CDR1 and CDR2 are SGHVS and FQNEAQ. The TCR originated in a human donor in a cohort sampled during active or convalescent COVID-19. The specimen was peripheral blood. V and J are TRBV7-8 and TRBJ2-7; a weak D match, TRBD2 (5 bases). CDR3 loop: CASSLGAVLAGQYF. CDR3 bases: TGTGCCAGCAGCTTGGGAGCGGTACTGGCCGGGCAGTACTTC.